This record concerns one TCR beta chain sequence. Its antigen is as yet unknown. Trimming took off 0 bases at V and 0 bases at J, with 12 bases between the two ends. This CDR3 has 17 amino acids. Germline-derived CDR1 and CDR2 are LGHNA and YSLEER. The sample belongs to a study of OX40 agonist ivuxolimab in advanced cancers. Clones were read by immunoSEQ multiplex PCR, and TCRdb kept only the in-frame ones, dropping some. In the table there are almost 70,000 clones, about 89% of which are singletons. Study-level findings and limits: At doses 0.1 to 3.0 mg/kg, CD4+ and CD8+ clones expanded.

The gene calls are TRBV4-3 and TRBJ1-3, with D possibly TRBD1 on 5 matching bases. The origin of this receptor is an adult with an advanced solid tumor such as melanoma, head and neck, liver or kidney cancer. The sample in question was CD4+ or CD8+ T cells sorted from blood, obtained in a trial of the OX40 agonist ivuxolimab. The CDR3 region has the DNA TGCGCCAGCAGCCAAGATTCAGGGTGGAGCTCTGGAAACACCATATATTTT. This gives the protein CASSQDSGWSSGNTIYF.